The TCR beta chain under discussion was sequenced for a study of shared clonotypes between healthy human individuals. Broader study findings: Tissue TCR repertoires likely differ from these blood-only repertoires.

Germline V gene sequence: CDR1 SGHTA, CDR2 FQGNSA. CDR3 length equals 15 residues. The ends lost 3 bases at V and 6 bases at J; junction bases unmatched: 7. Original methodology: Filtering differed for immunoSEQ, which gave only junction sequences without quality scores. Profiled with immunoSEQ multiplex PCR; TCRdb holds only in-frame clones, not every one. Clone size and V and J calls were adopted from that table, with D and trimming inferred from the DNA. The repertoire holds approximately 2,300,000 clones, with approximately 90% as singletons. A word on this clone: What it binds is not known.

The sequenced material came from naive CD4+ T cells from PBMCs. Subset denoted: CD45RA+ positively selected. The TCR sequence derives from a man aged 18-30 years in good health. Some clones in this sample may be carry-over from other donors' samples. V usage is TRBV7-2 and J usage is TRBJ2-7; 11 bases match TRBD2. CDR3: CASSFSGLAALEQYF. In nucleotides, the CDR3 is TGTGCCAGCAGCTTCTCGGGACTAGCGGCGCTCGAGCAGTACTTC.